This T cell receptor (beta chain) derives from a study of blood T cell repertoires in COVID-19. Looking at the study overall: Samples of COVID-19 (acute and convalescent) were obtained from the United States, Italy and Spain. PBMCs, B-cell-depleted T cells, or T cells were the source of the cDNA or gDNA that made up the material.

Germline lookup yields CDR1 SGHTA and CDR2 FQGNSA. The CDR3 has 14 residues. V shed 5 bases and J 4 bases; nucleotides not matched to a gene: 7. Original analysis: The authors estimated nucleated cell counts from reference gene primer amplification. Sequencing was performed with immunoSEQ multiplex PCR; in TCRdb, only in-frame clones are kept and a portion is missing. That table furnishes V, J and clone size, whereas the DNA furnished D and trimming. The sample shows nearly 250,000 clones, around nine tenths of them seen only once. The chain joins TRBV7-2 to TRBJ1-2, with 7 bases aligning to TRBD1. The TCR was taken from a woman in her fifties or sixties who had recovered from COVID-19. The sample consisted of peripheral blood. For the CDR3, the DNA is TGTGCCAGCAGCCCAGGGACAGCACCCTATGGCTACACCTTC. Its protein product is CASSPGTAPYGYTF.